Following are 32 T cell receptor beta chains from one sample sequenced in a study of T cell responses to AZD1222 COVID-19 vaccine. Profiled with immunoSEQ multiplex PCR; TCRdb holds only in-frame clones, not every one. The sample carries approximately 120,000 clones, 92% recorded once. Sample: peripheral blood, taken on day 0 of AZD1222 vaccination. The receptors were gathered from an adult in good health.

The count of this clone is one. V is TRBV5-1 and J is TRBJ2-5, with 10 bases aligning to TRBD1. The junction had 5 bases not matched to a gene; V was cut back by 4 bases and J by 5 bases. Per the germline V gene, CDR1 is SGHRS and CDR2 is YFSETQ. The CDR3 covers 14 residues. The CDR3 DNA is TGCGCCAGCAGCACGACAGGGGGCGCCGAGACCCAGTACTTC. This gives the protein CASSTTGGAETQYF.

The V gene is TRBV27, the J gene TRBJ2-2; D is possibly TRBD2 (5 bases). This CDR3 contains 15 residues. Germline V gene data show CDR1 as MNHEY and CDR2 as SMNVEV (reference sequence). Trimming removed 4 bases from V and 3 bases from J, with 12 bases in between. CDR3 sequence reads: CASSYRRTYTGELFF. The CDR3, as DNA: TGTGCCAGCAGTTACCGGAGGACTTACACCGGGGAGCTGTTTTTT.

A remark on this clone: Distinct nucleotide sequences in the sample also encode this CDR3. V is TRBV7-9 and J is TRBJ1-1; no clear D. The germline V gene encodes CDR1 SEHNR and CDR2 FQNEAQ (reference sequence). V gave up 1 base and J gave up 0 bases, with 3 bases separating them. The CDR3 loop spans 13 amino acids. The chain's CDR3 is CASSLDMNTEAFF. In nucleotides, the CDR3 is TGTGCCAGCAGCTTAGATATGAACACTGAAGCTTTCTTT.

The CDR3 here is CASSPLKGSGRALLTQYF. Here the CDR3 DNA reads TGTGCCAGCAGTCCCCTCAAGGGTAGCGGGAGGGCCCTTCTGACCCAGTACTTC. The chain combines TRBV28 with TRBJ2-5, with 11 bases identical to TRBD2. This CDR3 has 18 amino acids. Germline lookup yields CDR1 MDHEN and CDR2 SYDVKM. V was pared by 5 bases and J by 7 bases, with 18 bases of the junction left unmatched.

This clone turned up a few times. This rearrangement joins TRBV19 to TRBJ1-5; D might be TRBD1 (6 bases). This CDR3 contains 14 residues. Germline V CDR1 and CDR2: LNHDA, SQIVND (reference sequence). Trimming took off 6 bases at V and 3 bases at J, with 12 bases between the two ends. The CDR3 nucleotides read TGTGCCAGTAGCAAGGGACAAGACAATCAGCCCCAGCATTTT. Encoded protein: CASSKGQDNQPQHF. The full variable domain, with the rest looked up from reference TRBV19 and TRBJ1-5, is DGGITQSPKYLFRKEGQNVTLSCEQNLNHDAMYWYRQDPGQGLRLIYYSQIVNDFQKGDIAEGYSVSREKKESFPLTVTSAQKNPTAFYLCASSKGQDNQPQHFGDGTRLSIL.

The chain couples TRBV7-8 to TRBJ1-5; D may be TRBD1 (6 bases). CDR1 and CDR2 from the germline V gene are SGHVS and FQNEAQ. V shed 6 bases and J shed 7 bases, with 10 bases lying between them. The CDR3 has 12 amino acids. The DNA for the CDR3 is TGTGCCAGCAGACAGGGTCAACAGCCCCAGCATTTT. Amino acid sequence: CASRQGQQPQHF. The whole variable domain, filled in from reference TRBV7-8 and TRBJ1-5, reads GAGVSQSPRYKVAKRGQDVALRCDPISGHVSLFWYQQALGQGPEFLTYFQNEAQLDKSGLPSDRFFAERPEGSVSTLKIQRTQQEDSAVYLCASRQGQQPQHFGDGTRLSIL.

The chain has TRBV9 and TRBJ2-1; D ambiguous. The V end was cut by 3 bases, the J end by 9 bases, with 13 bases between. This CDR3 contains 13 residues. Germline V CDR1 and CDR2: SGDLS, YYNGEE. DNA for the CDR3: TGTGCCAGCAGCGGAGAATCTAGGAGTGAGCAGTTCTTC. Amino acid sequence: CASSGESRSEQFF.

The chain employs TRBV11-1 and TRBJ1-2, with D perhaps matching TRBD1 (6 bases). CDR1 and CDR2 from the germline V gene are SGHAT and FQDESV (reference sequence). Trimming pared 2 bases from V and 2 bases from J, leaving 9 bases between. The CDR3 sequence is 14 residues long. For the CDR3, the DNA is TGTGCCAGCAGCTTATCGACAGGCAACTATGGCTACACCTTC. This translates into CASSLSTGNYGYTF.

A single count supports this clone. This chain connects TRBV4-1 to TRBJ2-7; tentatively, D is TRBD1 (5 bases). The length of the CDR3 is 14 residues. The ends were cut back, 4 bases at V and 6 bases at J, with 16 bases in the middle. The germline V gene has CDR1 MGHRA and CDR2 YSYEKL. CDR3 in DNA: TGCGCCAGCAGCCCGAGGACACTCAACCGCGAGCAGTACTTC. Its protein is CASSPRTLNREQYF.

This clone was picked up one time. J is TRBJ2-1 and V is TRBV2, with TRBD1 matching over 12 bases. The CDR3 is 15 amino acids. Germline CDR1 reads SNHLY; CDR2 reads FYNNEI. V shed 7 bases, J shed 8 bases, and the junction held 9 bases outside the gene matches. The CDR3 is CASNPGQGASDEQFF. The CDR3 nucleotides are TGTGCCAGCAACCCGGGACAGGGGGCGTCAGATGAGCAGTTCTTC.

This chain uses TRBV19 with TRBJ1-5, with D tentatively TRBD1 (6 bases). Germline V gives CDR1 LNHDA, CDR2 SQIVND (reference sequence). Trimming pared 8 bases from V and 9 bases from J, leaving 23 bases between. This CDR3 has 15 residues. CDR3 sequence (DNA): TGTGCCAGTTCACCGGGGGGTCCAGGGGAGAGGCCCCAGCATTTT. The encoded protein is CASSPGGPGERPQHF.

The rearrangement joins TRBV9 to TRBJ1-4, with no clear D. Germline assignment: CDR1 SGDLS and CDR2 YYNGEE. The CDR3 covers 13 residues. V lost 0 bases to trimming and J lost 4 bases, with 4 bases between them. As DNA, the CDR3 is TGTGCCAGCAGCGTAGCGGGTAATGAAAAACTGTTTTTT. It yields the protein CASSVAGNEKLFF.

As to this clone: The junction and the germline gene differ at one end; a read error may be behind it. This chain links TRBV12-5 with TRBJ1-5; D gene unclear. CDR3 length equals 9 residues. From germline, CDR1 is LGHNT and CDR2 FRNRAP. CDR3 amino acids: CAGGQPQHF. In DNA form, the CDR3 reads TGTGCTGGTGGTCAGCCCCAGCATTTT.

V usage is TRBV7-8 and J usage is TRBJ2-2, with TRBD1 identical over 8 bases. The CDR3 covers 16 residues. Germline loops: CDR1 SGHVS, CDR2 FQNEAQ. V shed 5 bases, J shed 3 bases, and the junction held 8 bases outside the gene matches. CDR3 DNA: TGTGCCAGCAGCCGAGACAGGGGAGTATACACCGGGGAGCTGTTTTTT. This codes for CASSRDRGVYTGELFF.

The rearrangement links TRBV7-3 to TRBJ2-2; D not certain. Trimming pared 5 bases from V and 0 bases from J, leaving 10 bases between. Germline CDR1 reads SGHTA; CDR2 reads FQGTGA. CDR3 length: 15 residues. The CDR3 region is CASSASRTNTGELFF. In nucleotides, the CDR3 is TGTGCCAGCAGCGCCTCTCGAACGAACACCGGGGAGCTGTTTTTT.

The count of this clone is one. The chain employs TRBV11-3 and TRBJ1-1; D is possibly TRBD1 (5 bases). Germline loops: CDR1 SGHNT, CDR2 YENEEA. This CDR3 contains 13 residues. Trimming left V 6 bases short and J 1 base short, with 9 bases between. The CDR3 coding sequence is TGTGCCAGCAGTTCCACAGGGAACACTGAAGCTTTCTTT. It is translated as CASSSTGNTEAFF.

The chain is built from TRBV4-1 and TRBJ2-2; 9 nucleotides line up with TRBD1. The V gene end was trimmed by 3 bases and the J gene end by 7 bases; junction bases not matched to a gene: 6. Germline values: CDR1 MGHRA, CDR2 YSYEKL. The CDR3 has 15 amino acids. This chain's CDR3 is CASSHPGQGSGELFF. CDR3 sequence (DNA): TGCGCCAGCAGCCACCCGGGACAGGGTAGCGGGGAGCTGTTTTTT.

J is TRBJ1-1 and V is TRBV27; no clear D gene. V was pared by 3 bases and J by 8 bases, with 19 bases between. CDR1 MNHEY and CDR2 SMNVEV come from the germline V gene (reference sequence). The CDR3 has 15 residues. CDR3 coding DNA: TGTGCCAGCAGTTTGGTGCGCGAGAGGTTAACCGAAGCTTTCTTT. It is translated as CASSLVRERLTEAFF.

CDR3 sequence: CASSKTSVEQFF. CDR3 bases: TGTGCCAGCAGCAAGACTAGCGTCGAGCAGTTCTTC. V usage is TRBV7-7 and J usage is TRBJ2-1, with TRBD2 matching 8 bases. The V segment lost 5 bases and the J segment 10 bases; nucleotides outside the gene matches: 4. The germline gives CDR1 SSHAT, CDR2 FNYEAQ (reference sequence). The CDR3 totals 12 residues.

The chain couples TRBV6-5 to TRBJ2-7, with D possibly matching TRBD1 (6 bases). CDR1 and CDR2 (germline): MNHEY, SVGAGI. CDR3 length: 14 residues. The V end lost 2 bases, the J end lost 3 bases, and 11 bases lay between the germline ends. CDR3 sequence reads: CASSYRDNLYEQYF. CDR3 coding DNA: TGTGCCAGCAGTTACAGGGACAACCTCTACGAGCAGTACTTC.

The J gene is TRBJ2-6, the V gene TRBV2; D is uncertain. Germline assignment: CDR1 SNHLY and CDR2 FYNNEI. This CDR3 region has 15 residues. The V end lost 2 bases, the J end lost 4 bases, and 9 bases lay between the germline ends. The CDR3 coding sequence is TGTGCCAGCAGTGAAACTTGGCAAGGGGCCAACGTCCTGACTTTC. Translated: CASSETWQGANVLTF.

The J gene is TRBJ1-4, the V gene TRBV18, with 9 nucleotides matching TRBD1. This CDR3 region has 15 residues. Trimming took 4 bases from V and 4 from J; bases not matched to a gene: 4. Germline CDR1 is KGHSH and CDR2 is LQKENI. In nucleotides, the CDR3 is TGTGCCAGCTCACTACAGGGGGCAGTTAATGAAAAACTGTTTTTT. Amino acid sequence: CASSLQGAVNEKLFF.

The chain combines TRBV4-2 with TRBJ2-1, with 9 bases aligning to TRBD1. The CDR3 is made up of 16 amino acids. Looked up from germline, CDR1 is LGHNA and CDR2 is YNFKEQ. Trimming took 2 bases from V and 4 from J; bases not matched to a gene: 6. The CDR3 here is CASSQTGTGWYNEQFF. Written as DNA, the CDR3 is TGTGCCAGCAGCCAAACTGGGACAGGGTGGTACAATGAGCAGTTCTTC.

This sequence joins TRBV4-1 and TRBJ2-3, with 7 positions matching TRBD2. Losses at the gene ends were 0 bases for V and 0 bases for J; bases not matched to a gene: 6. The CDR3 spans 17 residues. Germline CDR1 and CDR2: MGHRA and YSYEKL. The CDR3 DNA is TGCGCCAGCAGCCAAGATCTCAGCGGGATAAGCACAGATACGCAGTATTTT. Protein sequence: CASSQDLSGISTDTQYF.

V and J are TRBV5-1 and TRBJ2-7; 7 positions match TRBD1. The CDR3 spans 14 residues. CDR1 SGHRS and CDR2 YFSETQ come from the germline V gene. V dropped 4 bases and J dropped 2; count of bases not matched to a gene: 6. The CDR3 DNA reads as TGCGCCAGCAGCGTGGACAGGCCTCCCTACGAGCAGTACTTC. It specifies CASSVDRPPYEQYF.

This clone appeared once. The chain employs TRBV15 and TRBJ2-7; the match to TRBD2 covers 9 bases. The CDR3 consists of 14 residues. CDR1 and CDR2 from the germline V gene are LNHNV and YYDKDF (reference sequence). Trimming removed 5 bases from V and 4 bases from J; junction bases left unmatched: 6. The CDR3 here is CATSPRLADYEQYF. The CDR3 nucleotides are TGTGCCACCAGCCCCCGACTAGCGGATTACGAGCAGTACTTC.

In its sample, this clone was seen once. The chain employs TRBV9 and TRBJ1-4; the match to TRBD1 covers 8 bases. Germline values: CDR1 SGDLS, CDR2 YYNGEE. The CDR3 is 16 residues long. Trimming cost V 4 bases and J 5 bases; bases outside gene matches: 10. DNA for the CDR3: TGTGCCAGCAGCCCGCGGGGGGACAGGTTCAATGAAAAACTGTTTTTT. Translated, it gives CASSPRGDRFNEKLFF.

This clone showed up just once. The chain employs TRBV7-8 and TRBJ2-1, with 10 bases that match TRBD2. The length of the CDR3 is 18 residues. Trimming cost V 1 base and J 3 bases; bases outside gene matches: 9. In germline, CDR1 is SGHVS, CDR2 FQNEAQ. CDR3 amino acids: CASSLGLAGGNVYNEQFF. In DNA, the CDR3 is TGTGCCAGCAGCTTAGGACTAGCGGGCGGGAACGTCTACAATGAGCAGTTCTTC. Using reference TRBV7-8 and TRBJ2-1 for the parts outside the CDR3, the full variable domain is GAGVSQSPRYKVAKRGQDVALRCDPISGHVSLFWYQQALGQGPEFLTYFQNEAQLDKSGLPSDRFFAERPEGSVSTLKIQRTQQEDSAVYLCASSLGLAGGNVYNEQFFGPGTRLTVL.

The chain couples TRBV30 to TRBJ1-3; D is ambiguous. The V end was cut by 1 base, the J end by 4 bases, with 8 bases between. Germline V lookup: CDR1 GTSNPN, CDR2 SVGIG (reference sequence). The CDR3 runs to 13 residues. The CDR3 DNA is TGTGCCTGGAGTGGTGGGAACGGAAACACCATATATTTT. Its protein product is CAWSGGNGNTIYF.

The CDR3 spells CASSPIGTGPHEQYF. The CDR3 nucleotides are TGTGCCAGCAGCCCTATTGGGACAGGGCCGCACGAGCAGTACTTC. V usage is TRBV7-8 and J usage is TRBJ2-7; 9 bases are shared with TRBD1. In germline, CDR1 is SGHVS, CDR2 FQNEAQ. The V gene end was trimmed by 5 bases and the J gene end by 5 bases; junction bases not matched to a gene: 10. This CDR3 spans 15 amino acids.

V gene TRBV5-6 combines with J gene TRBJ2-1; 8 nucleotides line up with TRBD2. Germline lookup yields CDR1 SGHDT and CDR2 YYEEEE. The ends lost 0 bases at V and 10 bases at J; junction bases unmatched: 9. There are 15 residues in the CDR3. CDR3 DNA: TGTGCCAGCAGCTTGGGTTTGGGGGGACTAGAAGAGCAGTTCTTC. It specifies CASSLGLGGLEEQFF.

This clone has just a few counts. J is TRBJ2-7 and V is TRBV3-1 (or the pseudogene TRBV3-2); 7 nucleotides align to TRBD1. CDR3 length: 17 amino acids. Germline loops: CDR1 LGHDT, CDR2 YNNKEL (reference sequence). V lost 5 bases and J lost 0; bases outside the gene matches: 13. CDR3 sequence (DNA): TGTGCCAGCAGCTTCCTAAAGGGGGACAGAAGCTCCTACGAGCAGTACTTC. Residues: CASSFLKGDRSSYEQYF.